The 30 T cell receptor beta chains in this list originate from one sample, sequenced in a study of blood T cell repertoires in COVID-19. Some clones are missing from TCRdb's copy, which holds only in-frame ones; the method was immunoSEQ multiplex PCR. The data contain about 89,000 clones, around 80% of them singletons. Sequenced material: peripheral blood. These receptor sequences come from a man between 65 and 79 years old with acute or convalescent COVID-19.

In this sample, this clone turned up a few times. Within the sample, other DNA sequences also encode this same CDR3. The chain recombines TRBV18 with TRBJ1-5, with 7 bases that match TRBD1. Germline-derived CDR1 and CDR2 are KGHSH and LQKENI. V lost 6 bases and J lost 7; bases outside the gene matches: 6. The CDR3 runs 13 residues. This chain's CDR3 is CASSPDRDQPQHF. In DNA form, the CDR3 reads TGTGCCAGCTCTCCCGACAGGGACCAGCCCCAGCATTTT.

The rearrangement joins TRBV25-1 to TRBJ2-4; 10 bases fit TRBD1. Germline CDR1 MGHDK, CDR2 SYGVNS. This CDR3 comprises 14 residues. V lost 6 bases to trimming and J lost 9 bases; unmatched junction nucleotides: 8. CDR3 nucleotides: TGTGCCAGCAGATCCGGGACAGGGGACTTCATTCAGTACTTC. It is translated as CASRSGTGDFIQYF.

This chain joins TRBV6-6 and TRBJ2-3; 8 positions match TRBD2. CDR1 and CDR2 (germline): MNHNY, SVGAGI (reference sequence). The CDR3 is 15 amino acids. V lost 6 bases to trimming and J lost 4 bases; unmatched junction nucleotides: 9. In DNA form, the CDR3 reads TGTGCCAGCAGCAGAGCGGGGGCAGGGTCAGATACGCAGTATTTT. Amino acid sequence: CASSRAGAGSDTQYF.

The chain employs TRBV18 and TRBJ2-3, with 8 bases lining up with TRBD2. The CDR3 runs to 15 residues. The V segment lost 5 bases and the J segment 2 bases; nucleotides outside the gene matches: 6. The germline gives CDR1 KGHSH, CDR2 LQKENI. The DNA for the CDR3 is TGTGCCAGCTCAGGGGTAGCGGGGACCACAGATACGCAGTATTTT. This translates into CASSGVAGTTDTQYF.

This clone was seen more than once but under ten times. This chain joins TRBV5-1 and TRBJ2-7; no firm D call. CDR3 size: 15 residues. Trimming left V 0 bases short and J 0 bases short, with 10 bases between. In germline, CDR1 is SGHRS, CDR2 YFSETQ. In DNA, the CDR3 is TGCGCCAGCAGCTTGGATCCAGTTAACTCCTACGAGCAGTACTTC. Residues: CASSLDPVNSYEQYF.

This clone is categorized as medium-sized. The chain joins TRBV5-1 to TRBJ2-1; D uncertain. V was shortened by 0 bases and J by 5 bases, with 9 bases between the two germline ends. The CDR3 consists of 14 residues. CDR1 is SGHRS and CDR2 is YFSETQ in the germline V gene. CDR3 region: CASSLAPADNEQFF. The DNA of the CDR3 is TGCGCCAGCAGCTTGGCCCCTGCGGACAATGAGCAGTTCTTC. Supplemented by reference TRBV5-1 and TRBJ2-1, the full variable domain reads KAGVTQTPRYLIKTRGQQVTLSCSPISGHRSVSWYQQTPGQGLQFLFEYFSETQRNKGNFPGRFSGRQFSNSRSEMNVSTLELGDSALYLCASSLAPADNEQFFGPGTRLTVL.

This clone was observed a single time. V gene TRBV9 combines with J gene TRBJ1-2, with D tentatively TRBD1 (5 bases). V lost 0 bases to trimming and J lost 4 bases, with 13 bases between them. Germline CDR1 SGDLS, CDR2 YYNGEE. The CDR3 extends over 15 amino acids. CDR3 region: CASSVEAQGGYGYTF. Here the CDR3 DNA reads TGTGCCAGCAGCGTAGAGGCCCAGGGAGGCTATGGCTACACCTTC.

This rearrangement joins TRBV9 to TRBJ2-3, with a weak D call TRBD2 (7 bases). This CDR3 spans 17 amino acids. Looked up from germline, CDR1 is SGDLS and CDR2 is YYNGEE. V was trimmed by 0 bases and J by 6 bases, leaving 20 bases between them. CDR3 DNA: TGTGCCAGCAGCGTAGCCCTAGCGGAGGGGGGTAAGGATACGCAGTATTTT. Protein product: CASSVALAEGGKDTQYF.

The V call is TRBV7-2, the J call TRBJ2-3; weak D call: TRBD2 (5 bases). Trimming stripped 1 base from V and 2 bases from J, with 10 bases between. Germline values: CDR1 SGHTA, CDR2 FQGNSA. The CDR3 runs 15 residues. The CDR3 nucleotides are TGTGCCAGCAGCTTAGATTTACTAGACACAGATACGCAGTATTTT. Translated, it gives CASSLDLLDTDTQYF.

This chain uses TRBV19 with TRBJ1-2; 8 nucleotides agree with TRBD1. Germline-derived CDR1 and CDR2 are LNHDA and SQIVND (reference sequence). With V trimmed by 5 bases and J by 4 bases, 9 bases remained unmatched. This CDR3 is 15 amino acids long. This CDR3 reads CASSPRTGLAYGYTF. The CDR3 DNA reads as TGTGCCAGTAGTCCTAGGACAGGGCTGGCCTATGGCTACACCTTC.

The chain carries TRBV9 and TRBJ2-7; a weak D match, TRBD2 (6 bases). Trimming pared 7 bases from V and 6 bases from J, leaving 17 bases between. CDR3 length: 13 amino acids. Germline V gene sequence: CDR1 SGDLS, CDR2 YYNGEE. The CDR3 nucleotides are TGTGCCAGCTCCCTTAGTGGGGGGAGCGAGCAGTACTTC. Translated, it gives CASSLSGGSEQYF.

The chain couples TRBV10-1 to TRBJ2-3; the D gene is possibly TRBD2 (6 bases). Looked up from germline, CDR1 is WNHNN and CDR2 is SYGVQD (reference sequence). Trimming pared 0 bases from V and 5 bases from J, leaving 18 bases between. CDR3 length equals 17 residues. CDR3 nucleotide sequence: TGCGCCAGCAGTGAGTCGACTCGTGGGAGGTCGGGAGATACGCAGTATTTT. Its translation is CASSESTRGRSGDTQYF.

V usage is TRBV11-2 and J usage is TRBJ1-1, with 10 bases fitting TRBD1. The junction had 3 bases not matched to a gene; V was cut back by 4 bases and J by 7 bases. This CDR3 comprises 13 residues. The germline V gene has CDR1 SGHAT and CDR2 FQNNGV. CDR3 amino acids: CASSSDRGVEAFF. The CDR3 DNA reads as TGTGCCAGCAGCTCGGACAGGGGGGTTGAAGCTTTCTTT.

The chain uses TRBV6-5 and TRBJ1-2, with D tentatively TRBD1 (6 bases). The CDR3 runs 15 residues. The V end was cut by 2 bases, the J end by 1 base, with 11 bases between. Germline CDR1 is MNHEY and CDR2 is SVGAGI. The CDR3 sequence is CASSYRGQNNYGYTF. CDR3 in DNA: TGTGCCAGCAGTTACCGCGGACAGAATAACTATGGCTACACCTTC.

This clone was found once. The rearrangement uses TRBV7-3 and TRBJ2-5; possible D gene TRBD2, 6 bases. V lost 5 bases and J 2 bases, leaving 15 bases between the germline ends. From germline, CDR1 is SGHTA and CDR2 FQGTGA. The CDR3 sequence is 15 residues long. CDR3 sequence: CASSVRGIGQETQYF. The CDR3 DNA sequence: TGTGCCAGCAGCGTTCGGGGGATAGGTCAAGAGACCCAGTACTTC.

In DNA form, the CDR3 reads TGTGCCAGCAGCTTGTTGGGGACTAGCGGGAGAAAGACCCAGTACTTC. Translation gives CASSLLGTSGRKTQYF. This chain uses TRBV7-8 with TRBJ2-5, with 14 bases matching TRBD2. Germline values: CDR1 SGHVS, CDR2 FQNEAQ. With V trimmed by 3 bases and J by 6 bases, 6 bases remained unmatched. The CDR3 consists of 16 residues.

J is TRBJ1-4 and V is TRBV7-9; D might be TRBD1 (6 bases). This CDR3 has 15 residues. V lost 1 base to trimming and J lost 5 bases, with 11 bases between them. Germline CDR1 and CDR2: SEHNR and FQNEAQ (reference sequence). The CDR3 DNA reads TGTGCCAGCAGCTTAGGTGGACAGAGAAATGAAAAACTGTTTTTT. Protein: CASSLGGQRNEKLFF.

This clone was recorded once. This sequence joins TRBV27 and TRBJ2-5, with D tentatively TRBD1 (5 bases). Germline loops: CDR1 MNHEY, CDR2 SMNVEV (reference sequence). The CDR3 covers 13 residues. V lost 6 bases and J lost 5, with 13 bases in between. The CDR3 nucleotides read TGTGCCAGCAGCCCCAGGGTCCGGGAGACCCAGTACTTC. Translated: CASSPRVRETQYF.

This chain links TRBV4-1 with TRBJ2-1, with D possibly matching TRBD1 (6 bases). This CDR3 contains 14 residues. Germline loops: CDR1 MGHRA, CDR2 YSYEKL. V shed 3 bases and J shed 5 bases, with 11 bases lying between them. Here the CDR3 reads CASSHFGQNNEQFF. CDR3 in DNA: TGCGCCAGCAGCCATTTCGGACAGAACAATGAGCAGTTCTTC.

The chain uses TRBV13 and TRBJ1-1; D is possibly TRBD1 (5 bases). Looked up from germline, CDR1 is PRHDT and CDR2 is FYEKMQ (reference sequence). This CDR3 region has 14 residues. The V end was cut by 5 bases, the J end by 0 bases, with 10 bases between. Written as DNA, the CDR3 is TGTGCCAGCAGCCCCGGGACTGTGAACACTGAAGCTTTCTTT. Amino acids: CASSPGTVNTEAFF.

This clone came up a few times. The chain joins TRBV9 to TRBJ2-3, with D possibly being TRBD2 (6 bases). Trimming removed 2 bases from V and 5 bases from J, with 15 bases in between. The CDR3 is made up of 15 amino acids. Germline V gives CDR1 SGDLS, CDR2 YYNGEE. This CDR3 reads CASSVAGWNIDTQYF. CDR3 nucleotide sequence: TGTGCCAGCAGCGTCGCGGGATGGAATATAGATACGCAGTATTTT.

The chain links TRBV6-6 to TRBJ1-2; TRBD1 aligns across 7 bases. The CDR3 totals 13 residues. Germline CDR1 reads MNHNY; CDR2 reads SVGAGI (reference sequence). J gave up 8 bases and V 6 bases, and 9 bases lay outside the gene matches. The CDR3 loop is CASRSGTEYGYTF. In DNA, the CDR3 is TGTGCCAGCAGATCCGGGACAGAATACGGCTACACCTTC.

The CDR3 protein is CASSSRGNSGANVLTF. The CDR3 region has the DNA TGTGCCAGCAGCTCAAGGGGGAACTCTGGGGCCAACGTCCTGACTTTC. The chain couples TRBV7-3 to TRBJ2-6; possible D gene TRBD1, 6 bases. Germline assignment: CDR1 SGHTA and CDR2 FQGTGA. This CDR3 is 16 amino acids long. V was shortened by 4 bases and J by 0 bases, with 10 bases between the two germline ends.

The gene calls are TRBV19 and TRBJ2-5, with 8 bases aligning to TRBD2. Per the germline V gene, CDR1 is LNHDA and CDR2 is SQIVND (reference sequence). CDR3 length equals 14 residues. V shed 10 bases, J shed 2 bases, and the junction held 9 bases outside the gene matches. The CDR3 here is CATRPQRGQETQYF. CDR3 coding DNA: TGTGCCACTAGGCCCCAGCGGGGGCAAGAGACCCAGTACTTC.

A word on this clone: At the DNA level, this CDR3 is encoded by other sequences in the same sample as well. The V and J genes are TRBV28 and TRBJ2-5; D may be TRBD2 (7 bases). Trimming shortened V by 6 bases and J by 4 bases, and 12 bases separated the two germline ends. Germline V gene data show CDR1 as MDHEN and CDR2 as SYDVKM. The CDR3 consists of 13 residues. The CDR3 reads CASSLGGRETQYF. As DNA, the CDR3 is TGTGCCAGCAGCCTCGGGGGGCGAGAGACCCAGTACTTC.

There are a few counts of this clone. The CDR3 bases are TGTGCCAGCAGCTGGGGGGACAGAAACACTGAAGCTTTCTTT. The encoded protein is CASSWGDRNTEAFF. The rearrangement joins TRBV7-8 to TRBJ1-1, with 7 bases identical to TRBD1. The CDR3 consists of 14 residues. CDR1 is SGHVS and CDR2 is FQNEAQ in the germline V gene. J lost 2 bases, V lost 4 bases, and 4 bases had no gene match.

The J gene is TRBJ1-2, the V gene TRBV28, with D unclear. V was shortened by 7 bases and J by 6 bases, with 18 bases between the two germline ends. Germline lookup yields CDR1 MDHEN and CDR2 SYDVKM. The CDR3 contains 14 residues. CDR3 DNA sequence: TGTGCCAGCATCCCGCTCCGGAGCGTCAATGGCTACACCTTC. This encodes CASIPLRSVNGYTF.

The chain uses TRBV5-8 and TRBJ2-1; TRBD1 matches at 7 bases. There are 11 residues in the CDR3. The germline gives CDR1 SGHTS, CDR2 YDEGEE. Unmatched junction bases numbered 4, after V lost 1 base and J lost 15 bases. CDR3 coding DNA: TGTGCCAGCAGCTTGACAGGGGTCCCGTTCTTC. Translating gives CASSLTGVPFF.

The V and J genes are TRBV2 and TRBJ2-7, with TRBD1 matching over 7 bases. The germline gives CDR1 SNHLY, CDR2 FYNNEI. The CDR3 covers 13 residues. V was clipped by 5 bases and J by 3 bases; unmatched bases: 4. As DNA, the CDR3 is TGTGCCAGCAGTTCCGGGACAGACTACGAGCAGTACTTC. Protein: CASSSGTDYEQYF.

This chain uses TRBV2 with TRBJ1-5; D is perhaps TRBD1 (6 bases). The CDR3 spans 14 residues. The germline V gene has CDR1 SNHLY and CDR2 FYNNEI. V was trimmed by 8 bases and J by 3 bases, leaving 14 bases between them. CDR3 protein: CASHRDGDNQPQHF. Here the CDR3 DNA reads TGTGCCAGCCACAGGGATGGTGACAATCAGCCCCAGCATTTT.